This T cell receptor beta chain was sequenced in a study of CXCR3-negative and CXCR3-positive naive CD8 T cells (dated 2019 in TCRdb). General notes on the study: In total, about 135 million TRB reads were obtained, or roughly 1.5 +/- 0.3 million reads per library. Diversity and physicochemical repertoire analyses were performed on about a dozen donors pooled from two independent experiments. TRBV-TRBJ cluster analysis included naive subsets from about 5 donors and memory cells from 3 donors. The paper's findings and limits, for the study overall: Because surface CD5, which is linked to self-reactivity in mice, was comparable between the naive subsets, TCR interaction strength was also inferred from the physicochemical properties of TRB CDR3s. Freshly isolated PBMCs were used for most assays because CXCR3 expression partially decreased after cryopreservation. Similar TRBV-TRBJ usage was shown by naive CXCR3-negative and CXCR3-positive cells from the same donor, whereas distinct patterns were shown by memory cells. Compared with CXCR3-negative naive cells, CXCR3-positive naive cells had TRB CDR3s with higher hydrophobicity (lower Kidera factor 4), lower energy, and higher strength and volume indices. Both naive subsets had comparably high repertoire diversity, while memory CD8+ T cells had much lower repertoire diversity.

Sequencer: NextSeq 550. The Human TCR Profiling Kit (MiLaboratory) was used to make UMI-labeled 5' RACE TRB cDNA libraries. cDNA synthesis used the entire amount of extracted RNA, and PCR amplification then used the entire amount of cDNA produced. Libraries were prepared in parallel with an identical number of PCR cycles. The study's own analysis went as follows. About 53,000 +/- 10,000 unique UMI-labeled TRB cDNA molecules per library were extracted with MIGEC and MiXCR, with at least two reads per UMI required. An average of around 40,000 +/- 10,000 functional in-frame TRB CDR3 nucleotide clonotypes without stop codons was found per library. After downsampling to 5000 UMI-labeled TRB molecules per sample, diversity metrics such as normalized Shannon-Wiener and Chao1 were calculated in VDJtools. VDJtools was used to calculate clonotype-size-weighted physicochemical properties of the central five CDR3 residues, namely interaction energy, strength, volume and Kidera factor 4. Based on TCRdb reprocessing of the reads, there is one entry per CDR3 protein sequence, and DNA is missing. The V and J calls here are based on TCRdb, not the publication. The table for this sample records 75,000 to 95,000 distinct CDR3 sequences. The ten largest clonotypes hold less than 1.1% of the sample.

As regards this clonotype: Its antigen remains undetermined.

CDR1 and CDR2 are read off the germline V gene (reference sequence) as DFQATT and SNEGSKA. The CDR3 covers 18 residues, taking in both the cysteine and the phenylalanine. DNA is not recorded here. For every CD8+ T cell subset, some 310,000 cells were flow-sorted straight into RLT lysis buffer, and each subset was sorted in triplicate. To exclude memory contaminants, naive CD8+ T cells were stringently defined as CD45RO-CCR7+CD27+CD95-. Using standard density gradient centrifugation, peripheral blood mononuclear cells were isolated from buffy coats. Naive CXCR3-negative and CXCR3-positive CD8+ T cells were flow-sorted using a FACSAria III. Total RNA was extracted from sorted cells using an RNeasy Mini Kit.

Sequenced input: naive CXCR3- CD8+ T cells from blood. According to the study, the label for this sample's cell subset or site signals: CD45RO-CCR7+CD27+CD95- naive CD8+ T cells lacking CXCR3 (TNR3-). The receptor comes from a human donor in good health. Some clones in this sample may be carry-over from other donors' samples. The chain was built from TRBV20-1 and TRBJ2-5; the D call of TRBD1 rests on TCRdb alone, since no DNA is present to check it. CDR3 region: CSAAPREGSGAYQETQYF.